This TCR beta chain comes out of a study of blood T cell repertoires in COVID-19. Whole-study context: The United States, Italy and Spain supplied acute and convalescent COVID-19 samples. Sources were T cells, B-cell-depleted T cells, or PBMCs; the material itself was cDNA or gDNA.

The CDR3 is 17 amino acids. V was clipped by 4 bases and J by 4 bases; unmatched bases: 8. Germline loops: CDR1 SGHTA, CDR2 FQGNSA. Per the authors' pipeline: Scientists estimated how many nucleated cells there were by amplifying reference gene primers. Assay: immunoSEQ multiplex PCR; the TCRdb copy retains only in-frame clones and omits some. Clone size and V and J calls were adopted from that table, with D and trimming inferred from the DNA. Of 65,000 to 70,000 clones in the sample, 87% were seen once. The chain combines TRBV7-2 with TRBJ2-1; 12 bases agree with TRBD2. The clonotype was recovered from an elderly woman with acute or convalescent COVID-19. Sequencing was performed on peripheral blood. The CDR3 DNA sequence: TGTGCCAGCAGCTCCCATATGGGACTAGCGGGTTACAATGAGCAGTTCTTC. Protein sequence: CASSSHMGLAGYNEQFF.